This is a list of T cell receptor beta chains from one sample in a study of T cells in Graves' hyperthyroidism and ophthalmopathy. TCRdb called the multiplex PCR reads again in MiXCR, with one record for every CDR3 protein. The data show more than 300,000 distinct CDR3 sequences, about 18% seen once. The source material was blood. These receptors were collected from a woman between 25 and 40 years old with Graves' hyperthyroidism that later progressed to Graves' ophthalmopathy. CDR3s include the opening cysteine and the closing phenylalanine or tryptophan. Fields, in order: D gene, clone size, V gene, J gene, CDR3 protein, CDR3 DNA. The D gene is left open where the match is weak. Clone size appears in some rows only: once, few, many, or a class for an expanded clone.

D: -
size: -
V: TRBV29-1
J: TRBJ2-7
CDR3: CSVASSHSYEQYF
DNA: TGCAGCGTCGCTTCTAGTCACTCCTACGAGCAGTACTTC

D: TRBD1
size: few
V: TRBV7-9
J: TRBJ1-1
CDR3: CASSSGGKTGATEAFF
DNA: TGTGCCAGCAGCTCAGGGGGGAAGACAGGGGCGACCGAAGCTTTCTTT

D: -
size: many
V: TRBV12-3/TRBV12-4
J: TRBJ2-7
CDR3: CASSLAGKSYEQYF
DNA: TGTGCCAGCAGTTTAGCTGGGAAGTCCTACGAGCAGTACTTC

D: TRBD2
size: many
V: TRBV20-1
J: TRBJ2-3
CDR3: CSATGGRALDTQYF
DNA: TGCAGTGCTACGGGCGGGAGGGCCTTGGATACGCAGTATTTT

D: TRBD1
size: few
V: TRBV5-1
J: TRBJ2-5
CDR3: CASSLGTGVSETQYF
DNA: TGCGCCAGCAGCTTAGGGACAGGGGTTTCAGAGACCCAGTACTTC

D: -
size: many
V: TRBV18
J: TRBJ2-3
CDR3: CASSPAIGDTQYF
DNA: TGTGCCAGCTCACCTGCGATTGGAGATACGCAGTATTTT

D: -
size: many
V: TRBV9
J: TRBJ2-7
CDR3: CASSPQGGSSYEQYF
DNA: TGTGCCAGCAGCCCCCAGGGGGGTAGCTCCTACGAGCAGTACTTC

D: TRBD2
size: few
V: TRBV20-1
J: TRBJ2-7
CDR3: CSATARTSGRSEQYF
DNA: TGCAGTGCCACGGCCAGGACTAGCGGGAGAAGCGAGCAGTACTTC

D: TRBD1
size: many
V: TRBV4-1
J: TRBJ1-4
CDR3: CASSQRGTGDEKLFF
DNA: TGCGCCAGCAGCCAGAGGGGGACAGGCGATGAAAAACTGTTTTTT

D: -
size: many
V: TRBV28
J: TRBJ1-5
CDR3: CATLDRNRPQHF
DNA: TGTGCCACCTTAGACAGAAACCGGCCCCAGCATTTT

D: TRBD1
size: many
V: TRBV27
J: TRBJ1-1
CDR3: CASSLSGTGNAEAFF
DNA: TGTGCCAGCAGTTTATCCGGGACAGGGAATGCGGAAGCTTTCTTT

D: -
size: many
V: TRBV29-1
J: TRBJ1-4
CDR3: CSVVLTAHNEKLFF
DNA: TGCAGCGTTGTCTTGACAGCGCACAATGAAAAACTGTTTTTT

D: -
size: -
V: TRBV7-8
J: TRBJ2-5
CDR3: CASSFNSMPARYF
DNA: TGTGCCAGCAGCTTTAACAGTATGCCAGCCAGATACTTC

D: -
size: many
V: TRBV4-1
J: TRBJ2-1
CDR3: CASSQAGGAYNEQFF
DNA: TGCGCCAGCAGCCAGGCAGGGGGGGCCTACAATGAGCAGTTCTTC

D: -
size: -
V: TRBV9
J: TRBJ1-1
CDR3: CASSVEGDGETEGFF
DNA: TGTGCCAGCAGCGTAGAAGGGGACGGGGAAACTGAAGGTTTCTTT

D: -
size: many
V: TRBV20-1
J: TRBJ2-1
CDR3: CSANLRDWEDEQFF
DNA: TGCAGTGCTAACCTCCGGGACTGGGAAGATGAGCAGTTCTTC

D: TRBD1
size: many
V: TRBV5-6
J: TRBJ2-7
CDR3: CASSLVGQGYEQYF
DNA: TGTGCCAGCAGCTTGGTGGGACAGGGGTACGAGCAGTACTTC

D: TRBD2
size: -
V: TRBV28
J: TRBJ2-1
CDR3: CASSFLAGGRYNEQFF
DNA: TGTGCCAGCAGTTTTCTAGCGGGAGGACGGTACAATGAGCAGTTCTTC

D: -
size: -
V: TRBV5-1
J: TRBJ2-2
CDR3: CASSLELAGRELFF
DNA: TGCGCCAGCAGCTTGGAACTAGCTGGGCGGGAGCTGTTTTTT

D: -
size: many
V: TRBV27
J: TRBJ2-7
CDR3: CASKDGAYEQYF
DNA: TGTGCCAGTAAGGACGGGGCCTACGAGCAGTACTTC

D: TRBD1
size: many
V: TRBV28
J: TRBJ1-6
CDR3: CASSSRDRESSPLHF
DNA: TGTGCCAGCAGTTCCCGGGACAGGGAAAGTTCACCCCTCCACTTT

D: -
size: many
V: TRBV29-1
J: TRBJ2-3
CDR3: CSVDGDGDTQYF
DNA: TGCAGCGTTGATGGGGATGGAGATACGCAGTATTTT

D: -
size: -
V: TRBV4-1
J: TRBJ1-5
CDR3: CASSQDFYQPQHF
DNA: TGCGCCAGCAGCCAAGATTTCTATCAGCCCCAGCATTTT

D: TRBD2
size: -
V: TRBV28
J: TRBJ2-3
CDR3: CASSSGLAGGGTDTQYF
DNA: TGTGCCAGCAGTTCGGGACTAGCGGGAGGAGGGACAGATACGCAGTATTTT

D: TRBD1
size: many
V: TRBV30
J: TRBJ2-3
CDR3: CAWSGGQFQDTQYF
DNA: TGTGCCTGGAGTGGGGGACAGTTCCAAGATACGCAGTATTTT

D: -
size: many
V: TRBV12-3/TRBV12-4
J: TRBJ2-3
CDR3: CASSFLGWDTQYF
DNA: TGTGCCAGCAGTTTTTTAGGGTGGGATACGCAGTATTTT

D: -
size: -
V: TRBV18
J: TRBJ2-6
CDR3: CASSPPSGANVLTF
DNA: TGTGCCAGCTCACCACCATCAGGGGCCAACGTCCTGACTTTC

D: -
size: many
V: TRBV5-6
J: TRBJ1-6
CDR3: CASSFEAEWNNSPLHF
DNA: TGTGCCAGCAGCTTCGAAGCGGAATGGAATAATTCACCCCTCCACTTT

D: -
size: many
V: TRBV7-2
J: TRBJ1-3
CDR3: CASSLEGWRPGNTIYF
DNA: TGTGCCAGCAGCTTAGAGGGTTGGCGGCCTGGGAACACCATATATTTT

D: -
size: many
V: TRBV20-1
J: TRBJ1-5
CDR3: CSAQSYDTRQPNSNQPQHF
DNA: TGCAGTGCTCAATCCTACGATACCCGACAGCCCAATAGCAATCAGCCCCAGCATTTT

D: -
size: many
V: TRBV5-6
J: TRBJ1-5
CDR3: CASSLGPGVYSNQPQHF
DNA: TGTGCCAGCAGCTTGGGGCCAGGGGTTTATAGCAATCAGCCCCAGCATTTT

D: -
size: many
V: TRBV19
J: TRBJ2-7
CDR3: CASSNGRDSYEQYF
DNA: TGTGCCAGTAGTAACGGCAGGGACTCCTACGAGCAGTACTTC

D: TRBD1
size: few
V: TRBV20-1
J: TRBJ1-5
CDR3: CSARPPGQGRNQPQHF
DNA: TGCAGTGCTAGACCGCCCGGACAGGGGCGGAATCAGCCCCAGCATTTT

D: -
size: -
V: TRBV7-2
J: TRBJ2-7
CDR3: CASRKTPRGSYEQYF
DNA: TGTGCCAGCAGGAAAACCCCGAGGGGGAGTTACGAGCAGTACTTC

D: TRBD1
size: many
V: TRBV28
J: TRBJ1-2
CDR3: CASGDSLYGYTF
DNA: TGTGCCAGCGGGGACAGTCTCTATGGCTACACCTTC

D: -
size: many
V: TRBV18
J: TRBJ2-1
CDR3: CASSPPRSPSYNEQFF
DNA: TGTGCCAGCTCACCCCCGCGATCCCCCTCCTACAATGAGCAGTTCTTC

D: TRBD1
size: many
V: TRBV15
J: TRBJ2-5
CDR3: CATSRTGGLMETQYF
DNA: TGTGCCACCAGCAGGACAGGGGGCCTAATGGAGACCCAGTACTTC

D: TRBD1
size: -
V: TRBV24-1
J: TRBJ2-3
CDR3: CATSEWDREYTDTQYF
DNA: TGTGCCACCAGTGAATGGGACAGGGAATACACAGATACGCAGTATTTT

D: -
size: few
V: TRBV5-1
J: TRBJ2-7
CDR3: CASSPWAEDEQYF
DNA: TGCGCCAGCAGCCCCTGGGCTGAGGACGAGCAGTACTTC

D: -
size: many
V: TRBV18
J: TRBJ1-1
CDR3: CASSPWTEKNTEAFF
DNA: TGTGCCAGCTCACCTTGGACAGAGAAGAACACTGAAGCTTTCTTT

D: -
size: many
V: TRBV4-1
J: TRBJ1-1
CDR3: CASSQASGSGAFF
DNA: TGCGCCAGCAGCCAAGCCTCCGGGTCTGGAGCTTTCTTT

D: -
size: many
V: TRBV6-2/TRBV6-3
J: TRBJ1-5
CDR3: CASSYTGVSNQPQHF
DNA: TGTGCCAGCAGTTATACCGGGGTCAGCAATCAGCCCCAGCATTTT

D: -
size: many
V: TRBV28
J: TRBJ1-6
CDR3: CASRKRSPPSNSPLHF
DNA: TGTGCCAGCAGGAAAAGGAGCCCGCCATCTAATTCACCCCTCCACTTT

D: TRBD1
size: -
V: TRBV7-3
J: TRBJ1-2
CDR3: CASSLGQGADYGYTF
DNA: TGTGCCAGCAGCTTGGGACAGGGGGCTGACTATGGCTACACCTTC

D: -
size: few
V: TRBV28
J: TRBJ2-7
CDR3: CATSRREGTYYEQYF
DNA: TGTGCCACCTCCCGCCGTGAGGGAACCTACTACGAGCAGTACTTC

D: -
size: many
V: TRBV5-1
J: TRBJ2-3
CDR3: CASSLGVQEGGTDTQYF
DNA: TGCGCCAGCAGCTTGGGGGTCCAGGAGGGGGGCACAGATACGCAGTATTTT

D: TRBD1
size: few
V: TRBV5-1
J: TRBJ1-1
CDR3: CASSSGDRGHQARAFF
DNA: TGCGCCAGCAGCTCGGGGGACAGGGGGCATCAGGCCCGCGCTTTCTTT

D: TRBD1
size: -
V: TRBV7-9
J: TRBJ1-3
CDR3: CASSFIGTGSRGILNTIYF
DNA: TGTGCCAGCAGCTTCATCGGGACAGGGTCACGGGGGATCCTAAACACCATATATTTT

D: -
size: many
V: TRBV5-1
J: TRBJ2-5
CDR3: CASSLGGPRQETQYF
DNA: TGCGCCAGCAGCTTGGGTGGGCCACGGCAGGAGACCCAGTACTTC

D: -
size: -
V: TRBV15
J: TRBJ2-7
CDR3: CATSRAPGWGNEQYF
DNA: TGTGCCACCAGCAGAGCCCCTGGGTGGGGGAACGAGCAGTACTTC

D: -
size: few
V: TRBV5-1
J: TRBJ2-2
CDR3: CASSLEGGVNTGELFF
DNA: TGCGCCAGCAGCTTGGAGGGCGGGGTGAACACCGGGGAGCTGTTTTTT

D: -
size: -
V: TRBV7-9
J: TRBJ1-1
CDR3: CASSRTREDAEAFF
DNA: TGTGCCAGCAGCCGGACAAGGGAGGACGCTGAAGCTTTCTTT

D: -
size: -
V: TRBV11-2
J: TRBJ2-5
CDR3: CASSAGQSETQYF
DNA: TGTGCCAGCAGCGCCGGACAGTCGGAGACCCAGTACTTC

D: TRBD1
size: many
V: TRBV2
J: TRBJ1-2
CDR3: CASMADRGRFGYTF
DNA: TGTGCCAGCATGGCGGACAGGGGTCGCTTTGGCTACACCTTC

D: TRBD1
size: -
V: TRBV5-4
J: TRBJ2-7
CDR3: CASGTRTGSIYEQYF
DNA: TGTGCCAGCGGGACCCGGACAGGGAGTATCTACGAGCAGTACTTC